Given below is one TCR beta chain in context. Sequencing was performed with immunoSEQ multiplex PCR; in TCRdb, only in-frame clones are kept and a portion is missing. The sample has 2 million or so clones; less than 95% are singletons. This sample is drawn from a study of shared clonotypes between healthy human individuals. CD45RO-negative, CCR7-positively selected cells formed the naive CD8 fraction, excluding terminally differentiated effector memory CD45RA+ cells. The CDR3 length is 13 residues. V was shortened by 1 base and J by 9 bases, with 11 bases between the two germline ends. Germline lookup yields CDR1 SGHDT and CDR2 YYEEEE.

The source is a man younger than 35 in good health. Sequencing was performed on naive CD8+ T cells sorted from blood. The chain employs TRBV5-6 and TRBJ2-1, with a weak D call TRBD2 (6 bases). Here the CDR3 reads CASSLTSLVEQFF. CDR3 nucleotide sequence: TGTGCCAGCAGCTTGACTAGCTTGGTTGAGCAGTTCTTC.